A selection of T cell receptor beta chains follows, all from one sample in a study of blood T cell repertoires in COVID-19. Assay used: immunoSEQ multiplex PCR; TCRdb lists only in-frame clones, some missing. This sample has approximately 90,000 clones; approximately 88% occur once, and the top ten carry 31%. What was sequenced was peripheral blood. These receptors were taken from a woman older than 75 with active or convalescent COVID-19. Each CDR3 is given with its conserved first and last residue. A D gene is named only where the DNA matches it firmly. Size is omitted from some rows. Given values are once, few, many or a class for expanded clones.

CDR3 DNA: TGTGCCAGTAGTAGGGGGGACAGTAGGCACGAGCAGTACTTC
CDR3 protein: CASSRGDSRHEQYF
V gene: TRBV19
clone size: -
CDR3 length: 14
D gene: -
J gene: TRBJ2-7

CDR3 DNA: TGTGCCAGCAGCTTGGAGGGGGGGTACCAAGAGACCCAGTACTTC
CDR3 protein: CASSLEGGYQETQYF
V gene: TRBV5-6
clone size: -
CDR3 length: 15
D gene: -
J gene: TRBJ2-5

CDR3 DNA: TGTGCCAGCAGCACAACCGGGACAGGGAAAACAACTAATGAAAAACTGTTTTTT
CDR3 protein: CASSTTGTGKTTNEKLFF
V gene: TRBV5-4
clone size: -
CDR3 length: 18
D gene: TRBD1
J gene: TRBJ1-4

CDR3 DNA: TGTGCCAGCGCAAAAATAGGGGCGCGGCAGGTGAACACTGAAGCTTTCTTT
CDR3 protein: CASAKIGARQVNTEAFF
V gene: TRBV28
clone size: once
CDR3 length: 17
D gene: -
J gene: TRBJ1-1

CDR3 DNA: TGTGCCAGCAGCTTAGAAACGTATAGGCTAGCGGGACAAGGGTACGAGCAGTACTTC
CDR3 protein: CASSLETYRLAGQGYEQYF
V gene: TRBV11-2
clone size: -
CDR3 length: 19
D gene: TRBD2
J gene: TRBJ2-7

CDR3 DNA: TGTGCCAGCAGTTTAGAGGGACAGGGGTATGGCTACACCTTC
CDR3 protein: CASSLEGQGYGYTF
V gene: TRBV27
clone size: -
CDR3 length: 14
D gene: TRBD1
J gene: TRBJ1-2

CDR3 DNA: TGTGCCAGCAGTTCCGGACAGGGCGTAAAACTGTTTTTT
CDR3 protein: CASSSGQGVKLFF
V gene: TRBV6-2/TRBV6-3
clone size: -
CDR3 length: 13
D gene: TRBD1
J gene: TRBJ1-4

CDR3 DNA: TGTGCCAGCAGTCCCGGGCCCAGGGAACGTTTTGTACACTACGAGCAGTACTTC
CDR3 protein: CASSPGPRERFVHYEQYF
V gene: TRBV6-2/TRBV6-3
clone size: -
CDR3 length: 18
D gene: -
J gene: TRBJ2-7

CDR3 DNA: TGTGCCAGCAGACCTCACAGGGTAGCTGAAAAACTGTTTTTT
CDR3 protein: CASRPHRVAEKLFF
V gene: TRBV28
clone size: -
CDR3 length: 14
D gene: -
J gene: TRBJ1-4

CDR3 DNA: TGTGCCAGCAGTCTCGAGCGGGAACCCTACAATGAGCAGTTCTTC
CDR3 protein: CASSLEREPYNEQFF
V gene: TRBV2
clone size: -
CDR3 length: 15
D gene: TRBD2
J gene: TRBJ2-1

CDR3 DNA: TGTGCCAGCAACCGTAGGGGTCATGAGCAGTTCTTC
CDR3 protein: CASNRRGHEQFF
V gene: TRBV28
clone size: -
CDR3 length: 12
D gene: -
J gene: TRBJ2-1

CDR3 DNA: TGTGCCAGCAGCTCCCCCAAAACTCTTAAGCAGCCCCAGCATTTT
CDR3 protein: CASSSPKTLKQPQHF
V gene: TRBV6-7
clone size: -
CDR3 length: 15
D gene: -
J gene: TRBJ1-5

CDR3 DNA: TGTGCCACCAGCAGAAGTCATGAGGGATATGGCTACACCTTC
CDR3 protein: CATSRSHEGYGYTF
V gene: TRBV15
clone size: -
CDR3 length: 14
D gene: -
J gene: TRBJ1-2

CDR3 DNA: TGTGCCTGGGGGGGGCGGGGGCACTACAATGAGCAGTTCTTC
CDR3 protein: CAWGGRGHYNEQFF
V gene: TRBV30
clone size: few
CDR3 length: 14
D gene: -
J gene: TRBJ2-1

CDR3 DNA: TGTGCCAGCAGCTTAGGGACAGCAGATTCACCCCTCCACTTT
CDR3 protein: CASSLGTADSPLHF
V gene: TRBV7-3
clone size: -
CDR3 length: 14
D gene: TRBD1
J gene: TRBJ1-6

CDR3 DNA: TGTGCCAGCTCAACTCAGGCCGGGGGGGGCAATCAGCCCCAGCATTTT
CDR3 protein: CASSTQAGGGNQPQHF
V gene: TRBV18
clone size: -
CDR3 length: 16
D gene: -
J gene: TRBJ1-5

CDR3 DNA: TGTGCCAGCACTGAGGACAGGGCGGTCGGAAAACTGTTTTTT
CDR3 protein: CASTEDRAVGKLFF
V gene: TRBV2
clone size: -
CDR3 length: 14
D gene: TRBD1
J gene: TRBJ1-4

CDR3 DNA: TGTGCCACGATTGCGGGGGCGCGTAAGGGCTACACCTTC
CDR3 protein: CATIAGARKGYTF
V gene: TRBV28
clone size: -
CDR3 length: 13
D gene: -
J gene: TRBJ1-2

CDR3 DNA: TGTGCCAGCAGTTTCGGTAGGGTTCTAGCGGTACGATACAATGAGCAGTTCTTC
CDR3 protein: CASSFGRVLAVRYNEQFF
V gene: TRBV28
clone size: -
CDR3 length: 18
D gene: TRBD2
J gene: TRBJ2-1

CDR3 DNA: TGTGCCAGCCGCCAAGGCGGGAGGACCTACAATGAGCAGTTCTTC
CDR3 protein: CASRQGGRTYNEQFF
V gene: TRBV7-9
clone size: -
CDR3 length: 15
D gene: TRBD2
J gene: TRBJ2-1

CDR3 DNA: TGCGCCAGCTGTCTGGCGGGGGGCGGCGATGGCTACACCTTC
CDR3 protein: CASCLAGGGDGYTF
V gene: TRBV5-1
clone size: -
CDR3 length: 14
D gene: -
J gene: TRBJ1-2

CDR3 DNA: TGCGCCAGCAGCCGGGACAGGGGATCACCCCTCCACTTT
CDR3 protein: CASSRDRGSPLHF
V gene: TRBV5-1
clone size: -
CDR3 length: 13
D gene: TRBD1
J gene: TRBJ1-6

CDR3 DNA: TGTGCCAGCAGTACAGGGTCAAATCAGCCCCAGCATTTT
CDR3 protein: CASSTGSNQPQHF
V gene: TRBV28
clone size: -
CDR3 length: 13
D gene: -
J gene: TRBJ1-5

CDR3 DNA: TGTGCCAGCAGCTTGGTCCGAGGTCAGGGGGCAAACACCGGGGAGCTGTTTTTT
CDR3 protein: CASSLVRGQGANTGELFF
V gene: TRBV5-6
clone size: -
CDR3 length: 18
D gene: TRBD1
J gene: TRBJ2-2

CDR3 DNA: TGTGCCAGTAAAGTGACTAGCGGCACAGATACGCAGTATTTT
CDR3 protein: CASKVTSGTDTQYF
V gene: TRBV19
clone size: -
CDR3 length: 14
D gene: TRBD2
J gene: TRBJ2-3

CDR3 DNA: TGTGCCATCAGTGATGGGGGGACCGAAAGAGGTGAAGCTTTCTTT
CDR3 protein: CAISDGGTERGEAFF
V gene: TRBV10-3
clone size: -
CDR3 length: 15
D gene: -
J gene: TRBJ1-1

CDR3 DNA: TGTGCCAGCAGTCAACTCCTTTACGAGCAGTACTTC
CDR3 protein: CASSQLLYEQYF
V gene: TRBV28
clone size: -
CDR3 length: 12
D gene: -
J gene: TRBJ2-7

CDR3 DNA: TGTGCCAGCAGTTACTCTGAAGGAGCGCGGGCCCGCTCGGGGACCCAGTACTTC
CDR3 protein: CASSYSEGARARSGTQYF
V gene: TRBV6-8
clone size: -
CDR3 length: 18
D gene: -
J gene: TRBJ2-5

CDR3 DNA: TGTGCCAGCAGTTTGGGACTTGGGGAGACCCAGTACTTC
CDR3 protein: CASSLGLGETQYF
V gene: TRBV6-2/TRBV6-3
clone size: -
CDR3 length: 13
D gene: -
J gene: TRBJ2-5

CDR3 DNA: TGTGCCAGTATCGAACAGGGGGCGGCAAACAATCAGCCCCAGCATTTT
CDR3 protein: CASIEQGAANNQPQHF
V gene: TRBV19
clone size: -
CDR3 length: 16
D gene: TRBD1
J gene: TRBJ1-5

CDR3 DNA: TGTGCCAGCAGTTTGTTTGCGGGAGAGGACACCGGGGAGCTGTTTTTT
CDR3 protein: CASSLFAGEDTGELFF
V gene: TRBV28
clone size: -
CDR3 length: 16
D gene: TRBD2
J gene: TRBJ2-2

CDR3 DNA: TGCGCCAGCAGCCCTAGGACAGACTATAACTATGGCTACACCTTC
CDR3 protein: CASSPRTDYNYGYTF
V gene: TRBV4-3
clone size: -
CDR3 length: 15
D gene: -
J gene: TRBJ1-2

CDR3 DNA: TGTGCCAGCAGGCCCCCAAGCGCGAGCTACGAGCAGTACTTC
CDR3 protein: CASRPPSASYEQYF
V gene: TRBV6-5
clone size: -
CDR3 length: 14
D gene: -
J gene: TRBJ2-7

CDR3 DNA: TGTGCCTGGCGACAGGGAACCGGGGAGCTGTTTTTT
CDR3 protein: CAWRQGTGELFF
V gene: TRBV30
clone size: few
CDR3 length: 12
D gene: TRBD1
J gene: TRBJ2-2

CDR3 DNA: TGTGCCAGCAGCTTAGCCGGGTTTTATTCACCCCTCCACTTT
CDR3 protein: CASSLAGFYSPLHF
V gene: TRBV7-2
clone size: -
CDR3 length: 14
D gene: -
J gene: TRBJ1-6

CDR3 DNA: TGCGCCAGCAGCTCAACAGGCTTCCACGAACAAGAGACCCAGTACTTC
CDR3 protein: CASSSTGFHEQETQYF
V gene: TRBV5-1
clone size: -
CDR3 length: 16
D gene: -
J gene: TRBJ2-5

CDR3 DNA: TGTGCCAGCAGTTTAACGCAGGGTATGGACAATCAGCCCCAGCATTTT
CDR3 protein: CASSLTQGMDNQPQHF
V gene: TRBV28
clone size: -
CDR3 length: 16
D gene: -
J gene: TRBJ1-5

CDR3 DNA: TGTGCCAGCAGCAAATCGCGGGACTACTACAATGAGCAGTTCTTC
CDR3 protein: CASSKSRDYYNEQFF
V gene: TRBV21-1
clone size: -
CDR3 length: 15
D gene: -
J gene: TRBJ2-1

CDR3 DNA: TGTGCCAGCGGAAGGGGCCCCCCTCAAGAGACCCAGTACTTC
CDR3 protein: CASGRGPPQETQYF
V gene: TRBV9
clone size: -
CDR3 length: 14
D gene: -
J gene: TRBJ2-5

CDR3 DNA: TGCAGTGCTAGTGTTAGCTCCTATAATTCACCCCTCCACTTT
CDR3 protein: CSASVSSYNSPLHF
V gene: TRBV20-1
clone size: -
CDR3 length: 14
D gene: -
J gene: TRBJ1-6

CDR3 DNA: TGTGCCAGTAGTTCCCCTCGGACTAGCGGGGGTTCCTACGAGCAGTACTTC
CDR3 protein: CASSSPRTSGGSYEQYF
V gene: TRBV19
clone size: once
CDR3 length: 17
D gene: TRBD2
J gene: TRBJ2-7

CDR3 DNA: TGTGCCAGCAGCGGTCTCGGGTGGCGGGGCCGAGCCTACGAGCAGTACTTC
CDR3 protein: CASSGLGWRGRAYEQYF
V gene: TRBV25-1
clone size: -
CDR3 length: 17
D gene: -
J gene: TRBJ2-7

CDR3 DNA: TGTGCCAGCAGCGCCTACGGGGGACCTAGCACAGATACGCAGTATTTT
CDR3 protein: CASSAYGGPSTDTQYF
V gene: TRBV3-1/TRBV3-2
clone size: -
CDR3 length: 16
D gene: -
J gene: TRBJ2-3

CDR3 DNA: TGTGCCAGAGGGGTCACAGAAAACACAGATACGCAGTATTTT
CDR3 protein: CARGVTENTDTQYF
V gene: TRBV2
clone size: -
CDR3 length: 14
D gene: -
J gene: TRBJ2-3

CDR3 DNA: TGTGCCAGCAGCCTCGAGGGGGGGGCAGAAGCTTTCTTT
CDR3 protein: CASSLEGGAEAFF
V gene: TRBV3-1/TRBV3-2
clone size: -
CDR3 length: 13
D gene: -
J gene: TRBJ1-1

CDR3 DNA: TGTGCCAGCAGCCGGGGGGGCAAAGAGACCCAGTACTTC
CDR3 protein: CASSRGGKETQYF
V gene: TRBV28
clone size: -
CDR3 length: 13
D gene: TRBD2
J gene: TRBJ2-5

CDR3 DNA: TGTGCCAGTAGACCCAACGCGGGACAGGGAACTTGGGAGCAGTACTTC
CDR3 protein: CASRPNAGQGTWEQYF
V gene: TRBV19
clone size: few
CDR3 length: 16
D gene: TRBD1
J gene: TRBJ2-7